Below, one TCR beta chain is given with its context. The data were obtained in a study of shared clonotypes between healthy human individuals. Naive CD8 isolation took CD45RO-negative cells positively selected for CCR7 and excluded terminally differentiated effector memory CD45RA+ cells. Everyone who donated was a Caucasian adult who lived in Nashville, Tennessee. Germline lookup yields CDR1 SEHNR and CDR2 FQNEAQ (reference sequence). J lost 3 bases, V lost 5 bases, and 11 bases had no gene match. There are 16 residues in the CDR3. Profiling relied on immunoSEQ multiplex PCR, and the TCRdb table lists in-frame clones only, not all of them. This sample has about 2 million clones; about 95% occur once, and the top ten carry 1.2%.

The source is a man younger than 30 in good health. This chain links TRBV7-9 with TRBJ1-1; 8 positions agree with TRBD1. The sample was naive CD8+ T cells sorted from blood. The CDR3 DNA reads as TGTGCCAGCAGCCAGGGGGCAGGCCTTCAGGACACTGAAGCTTTCTTT. It specifies CASSQGAGLQDTEAFF. Filled out from reference TRBV7-9 and TRBJ1-1, the complete variable domain reads DTGVSQNPRHKITKRGQNVTFRCDPISEHNRLYWYRQTLGQGPEFLTYFQNEAQLEKSRLLSDRFSAERPKGSFSTLEIQRTEQGDSAMYLCASSQGAGLQDTEAFFGQGTRLTVV.